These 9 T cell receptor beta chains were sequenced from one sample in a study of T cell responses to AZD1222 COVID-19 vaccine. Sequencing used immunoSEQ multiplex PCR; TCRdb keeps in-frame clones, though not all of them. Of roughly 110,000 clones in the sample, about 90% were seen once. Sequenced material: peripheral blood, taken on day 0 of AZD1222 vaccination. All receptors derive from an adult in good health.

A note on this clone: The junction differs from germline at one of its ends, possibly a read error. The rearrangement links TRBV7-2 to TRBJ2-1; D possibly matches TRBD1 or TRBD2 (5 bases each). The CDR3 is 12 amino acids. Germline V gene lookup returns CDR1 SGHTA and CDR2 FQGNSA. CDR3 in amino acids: CASRNRDQAPLF. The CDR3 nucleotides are TGTGCCAGCAGGAATAGGGACCAAGCCCCCCTCTTC.

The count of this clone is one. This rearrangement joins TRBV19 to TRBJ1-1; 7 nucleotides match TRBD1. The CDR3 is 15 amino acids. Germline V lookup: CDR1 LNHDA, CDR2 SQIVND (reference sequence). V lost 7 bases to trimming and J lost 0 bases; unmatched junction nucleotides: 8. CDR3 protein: CASMEGQLMNTEAFF. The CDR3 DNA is TGTGCCAGTATGGAGGGACAGCTAATGAACACTGAAGCTTTCTTT.

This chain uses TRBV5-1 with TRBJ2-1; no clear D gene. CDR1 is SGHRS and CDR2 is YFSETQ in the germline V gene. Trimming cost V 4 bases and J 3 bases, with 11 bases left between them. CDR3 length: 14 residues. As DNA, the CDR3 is TGCGCCAGCAGCCCCCCCGTGGGCTACAATGAGCAGTTCTTC. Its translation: CASSPPVGYNEQFF.

CDR3 coding DNA: TGTGCCTGGAGTGGAAAGGGACTAGCGAAACACGGGGAGCTGTTTTTT. This sequence encodes CAWSGKGLAKHGELFF. The chain links TRBV30 to TRBJ2-2; 10 nucleotides match TRBD2. Germline V CDR1 and CDR2: GTSNPN, SVGIG (reference sequence). The CDR3 consists of 16 residues. V was pared by 1 base and J by 7 bases, with 9 bases of the junction left unmatched.

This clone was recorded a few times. Here the CDR3 DNA reads TGCGCCAGCACCCCTGGACAAGAGGGGGCTAATGAAAAACTGTTTTTT. Translating it yields CASTPGQEGANEKLFF. The chain has TRBV5-1 and TRBJ1-4, with a tentative D call TRBD1 (6 bases). The V gene lost 6 bases and the J gene lost 3 bases, with 18 bases spanning the gap. Per the germline V gene, CDR1 is SGHRS and CDR2 is YFSETQ. The CDR3 runs 16 residues.

The CDR3: CASSFKAGDTDTQYF. The CDR3 coding sequence is TGTGCCAGCAGTTTTAAAGCGGGGGACACAGATACGCAGTATTTT. The genes are TRBV27 and TRBJ2-3, with 8 bases lining up with TRBD2. With 3 bases clipped from V and 2 bases from J, the junction kept 4 bases outside the gene matches. Germline V CDR1 and CDR2: MNHEY, SMNVEV (reference sequence). The CDR3 extends over 15 amino acids.

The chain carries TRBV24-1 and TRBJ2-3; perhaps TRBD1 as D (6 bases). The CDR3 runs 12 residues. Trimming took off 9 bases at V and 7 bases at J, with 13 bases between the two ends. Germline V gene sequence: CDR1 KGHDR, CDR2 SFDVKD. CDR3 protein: CATGGPEHTQYF. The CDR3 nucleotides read TGTGCCACCGGGGGCCCAGAGCATACGCAGTATTTT.

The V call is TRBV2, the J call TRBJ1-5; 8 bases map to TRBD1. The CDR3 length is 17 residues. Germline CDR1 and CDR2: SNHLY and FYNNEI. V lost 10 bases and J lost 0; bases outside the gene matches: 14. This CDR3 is CATRGQENFVSNQPQHF. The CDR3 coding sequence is TGTGCCACCAGGGGACAGGAGAATTTCGTTAGCAATCAGCCCCAGCATTTT.

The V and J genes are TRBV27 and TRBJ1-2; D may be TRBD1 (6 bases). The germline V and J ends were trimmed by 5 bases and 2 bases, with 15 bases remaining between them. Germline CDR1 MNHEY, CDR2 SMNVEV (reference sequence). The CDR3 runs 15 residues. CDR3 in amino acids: CASSPYWTANYGYTF. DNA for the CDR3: TGTGCCAGCAGTCCCTACTGGACAGCAAACTATGGCTACACCTTC.